A single sample gave rise to the 31 T cell receptor beta chains below, sequenced in a study of shared clonotypes between healthy human individuals. Sequenced by immunoSEQ multiplex PCR; TCRdb stores in-frame clones only, minus some. The profile shows roughly 500,000 clones, less than 85% of them singletons. Input material: PBMCs. The source of these receptors is a woman aged 40-49 years in good health. Some clones in this sample may be carry-over from other donors' samples.

This clone was seen more than once but under ten times. A much larger clone lies one base from this, so it may be a read error. This chain joins TRBV10-3 and TRBJ1-1; 8 positions match TRBD1. V dropped 7 bases and J dropped 1; count of bases not matched to a gene: 2. Germline assignment: CDR1 ENHRY and CDR2 SYGVKD. The CDR3 length is 13 residues. The CDR3 bases are TGTGCCATCAAAGGGACAGGGAACACTGAAGCTTTCTTT. Translation: CAIKGTGNTEAFF.

This chain uses TRBV7-6 with TRBJ1-1; D remains unclear. CDR3 length equals 14 residues. Trimming cost V 5 bases and J 1 base, with 11 bases left between them. The V gene's germline CDR1 is SGHVS and CDR2 FNYEAQ. In DNA form, the CDR3 reads TGTGCCAGCAGCCAAAGAGCGGGGAACACTGAAGCTTTCTTT. The encoded protein is CASSQRAGNTEAFF.

This clone showed up just a few times. V usage is TRBV6-6 and J usage is TRBJ2-7, with TRBD2 matching 10 bases. V was pared by 2 bases and J by 7 bases, with 8 bases of the junction left unmatched. The CDR3 extends over 15 amino acids. Germline CDR1 is MNHNY and CDR2 is SVGAGI (reference sequence). The CDR3 loop is CASSYALAGAREQYF. Here the CDR3 DNA reads TGTGCCAGCAGTTACGCGCTAGCGGGAGCCCGGGAGCAGTACTTC.

This clone was observed once. This CDR3 reads CASSSGKPPLYEQYF. CDR3 nucleotides: TGTGCCAGCAGTTCAGGGAAGCCCCCGCTCTACGAGCAGTACTTC. The chain employs TRBV7-6 and TRBJ2-7, with D possibly matching TRBD1 (5 bases). The CDR3 runs to 15 residues. Trimming took 6 bases from V and 3 from J, leaving 18 bases between them. Germline loops: CDR1 SGHVS, CDR2 FNYEAQ.

This clone has more than one count but fewer than ten. V and J are TRBV14 and TRBJ2-7, with 8 nucleotides matching TRBD2. The CDR3 runs to 19 residues. V was pared by 4 bases and J by 0 bases, with 17 bases of the junction left unmatched. The germline V gene has CDR1 SGHDN and CDR2 FVKESK. The CDR3 sequence: CASSPRASGPRGHSYEQYF. Written as DNA, the CDR3 is TGTGCCAGCAGCCCCCGAGCTAGCGGGCCGCGGGGGCACTCCTACGAGCAGTACTTC.

V gene TRBV18 combines with J gene TRBJ2-7, with D perhaps given as TRBD1 or TRBD2 (5 bases each). There are 15 residues in the CDR3. CDR1 and CDR2 (germline): KGHSH, LQKENI. V shed 8 bases and J shed 1 base, with 18 bases lying between them. Here the CDR3 reads CASGPGQPISYEQYF. The CDR3 nucleotides are TGTGCCAGCGGACCGGGGCAGCCTATATCCTACGAGCAGTACTTC.

CDR3 coding DNA: TGTGCCAGCAGTTTACGGGTCGCGGGAGGAGGAGAGACCCAGTACTTC. Its protein product is CASSLRVAGGGETQYF. The genes are TRBV28 and TRBJ2-5; 8 nucleotides align to TRBD2. The V segment lost 2 bases and the J segment 4 bases; nucleotides outside the gene matches: 9. This CDR3 comprises 16 residues. Germline-derived CDR1 and CDR2 are MDHEN and SYDVKM.

The rearrangement joins TRBV6-1 to TRBJ1-5, with D perhaps TRBD1 (6 bases). This CDR3 contains 14 residues. Per the germline V gene, CDR1 is MNHNS and CDR2 is SASEGT. V lost 6 bases, J lost 7 bases, and 16 bases lay in between. The CDR3 protein is CASRPTGMEQPQHF. The DNA for the CDR3 is TGTGCCAGCAGACCTACAGGGATGGAACAGCCCCAGCATTTT.

The chain joins TRBV9 to TRBJ2-5, with 10 bases lining up with TRBD1. Germline trimming cut 4 bases from V and 4 bases from J; bases unmatched to any gene: 10. This CDR3 is 16 amino acids long. Germline assignment: CDR1 SGDLS and CDR2 YYNGEE. For the CDR3, the DNA is TGTGCCAGCAGCCCAACCGGGACAGGGGTGGGAGAGACCCAGTACTTC. Amino acids: CASSPTGTGVGETQYF.

This clone was recorded a few times. The genes are TRBV9 and TRBJ2-5; D is undetermined. The V and J ends lost 4 bases and 1 base respectively, with 8 bases between them. The germline CDR1 and CDR2 sequences are SGDLS and YYNGEE. The CDR3 sequence is 13 residues long. CDR3 in amino acids: CASSSDPQETQYF. CDR3 sequence (DNA): TGTGCCAGCAGCTCCGACCCCCAAGAGACCCAGTACTTC.

A single count supports this clone. The chain is built from TRBV10-3 and TRBJ2-1; no reliable D call. Germline V gene data show CDR1 as ENHRY and CDR2 as SYGVKD. This CDR3 comprises 14 residues. The V end lost 2 bases, the J end lost 7 bases, and 12 bases lay between the germline ends. In DNA, the CDR3 is TGTGCCATCAGTGAGGGCAGGTCACCGAATGAGCAGTTCTTC. Its protein product is CAISEGRSPNEQFF.

The chain combines TRBV7-2 with TRBJ2-7; TRBD1 matches at 11 bases. The CDR3 is made up of 15 amino acids. J lost 3 bases, V lost 5 bases, and 6 bases had no gene match. Germline lookup yields CDR1 SGHTA and CDR2 FQGNSA. DNA of the CDR3: TGTGCCAGCAGCCCACGTGGGACAGGGGGCTACGAGCAGTACTTC. Its protein product is CASSPRGTGGYEQYF.

This clone occurred a few times. The V gene is TRBV7-2, the J gene TRBJ2-1; possibly TRBD1 for D (6 bases). V dropped 0 bases and J dropped 8 bases, with 8 bases sitting between them. Germline V CDR1 and CDR2: SGHTA, FQGNSA. CDR3 length: 13 residues. The CDR3 DNA reads as TGTGCCAGCAGCTTAGCCAGGGGAGATGAGCAGTTCTTC. Amino acid sequence: CASSLARGDEQFF.

The J gene is TRBJ2-6, the V gene TRBV4-3; D is unclear. Trimming cost V 0 bases and J 4 bases, with 10 bases left between them. The CDR3 extends over 16 amino acids. Germline-derived CDR1 and CDR2 are LGHNA and YSLEER. The CDR3 region is CASSQDAVPGANVLTF. The CDR3 DNA reads TGCGCCAGCAGCCAAGACGCTGTTCCCGGGGCCAACGTCCTGACTTTC.

J is TRBJ2-2 and V is TRBV27; D might be TRBD2 (6 bases). Trimming removed 6 bases from V and 4 bases from J, with 9 bases in between. The CDR3 consists of 13 residues. In germline, CDR1 is MNHEY, CDR2 SMNVEV (reference sequence). CDR3 residues: CASRAGFTGELFF. CDR3 sequence (DNA): TGTGCCAGCAGAGCGGGTTTCACCGGGGAGCTGTTTTTT.

The chain has TRBV6-1 and TRBJ2-7, with a weak D call TRBD2 (6 bases). The V end was cut by 6 bases, the J end by 6 bases, with 15 bases between. The CDR3 is made up of 13 amino acids. CDR1 and CDR2 from the germline V gene are MNHNS and SASEGT. The CDR3 here is CASSGSSAIEQYF. CDR3 nucleotides: TGTGCCAGCAGCGGGAGTAGCGCGATCGAGCAGTACTTC.

This clone was seen just once. The chain uses TRBV5-1 and TRBJ2-2; TRBD2 agrees at 11 bases. This CDR3 has 17 amino acids. V lost 0 bases to trimming and J lost 3 bases; unmatched junction nucleotides: 4. CDR1 is SGHRS, CDR2 YFSETQ, per germline. The CDR3 protein is CASSLAALAGDTGELFF. The CDR3 DNA reads as TGCGCCAGCAGCTTGGCCGCACTAGCGGGAGACACCGGGGAGCTGTTTTTT.

Only one count was recorded for this clone. The chain employs TRBV11-2 and TRBJ2-7; TRBD2 aligns across 7 bases. Germline V gives CDR1 SGHAT, CDR2 FQNNGV. The CDR3 runs to 15 residues. Germline trimming cut 1 base from V and 4 bases from J; bases unmatched to any gene: 7. CDR3 coding DNA: TGTGCCAGCAGCTTAGTTTGGCGGGAGCGGTACGAGCAGTACTTC. Amino acids: CASSLVWRERYEQYF.

The chain employs TRBV11-2 and TRBJ2-7; possible D gene TRBD2, 6 bases. There are 16 residues in the CDR3. Germline V gives CDR1 SGHAT, CDR2 FQNNGV. The germline V and J ends were trimmed by 1 base and 6 bases, with 19 bases remaining between them. Here the CDR3 DNA reads TGTGCCAGCAGCTTAGCTCATAGTCGCGGGGCGGGCGAGCAGTACTTC. Translation gives CASSLAHSRGAGEQYF.

The rearrangement joins TRBV6-5 to TRBJ2-7; D is possibly TRBD2 (5 bases). V dropped 6 bases and J dropped 2 bases, with 11 bases sitting between them. In germline, CDR1 is MNHEY, CDR2 SVGAGI. CDR3 length: 13 residues. The CDR3 DNA follows: TGTGCCAGCAGAAAGGACGGGACCTACGAGCAGTACTTC. It encodes CASRKDGTYEQYF.

The rearrangement links TRBV11-2 to TRBJ2-1, with 9 positions matching TRBD1. The V segment lost 5 bases and the J segment 12 bases; nucleotides outside the gene matches: 5. The CDR3 has 12 residues. CDR1 SGHAT and CDR2 FQNNGV come from the germline V gene. CDR3 protein: CASSPPGQGQFF. Here the CDR3 DNA reads TGTGCCAGCAGCCCCCCGGGACAGGGGCAGTTCTTC.

The DNA of the CDR3 is TGTGCCAGCAGTTTGTTGGGGTATTGGGATAGCAATCAGCCCCAGCATTTT. Protein sequence: CASSLLGYWDSNQPQHF. The V and J genes are TRBV28 and TRBJ1-5; no firm D call. V lost 3 bases, J lost 0 bases, and 15 bases lay in between. Germline V gives CDR1 MDHEN, CDR2 SYDVKM. The CDR3 sequence is 17 residues long.

The chain joins TRBV5-1 to TRBJ1-1, with 10 nucleotides matching TRBD1. Germline assignment: CDR1 SGHRS and CDR2 YFSETQ. With 4 bases clipped from V and 1 base from J, the junction kept 4 bases outside the gene matches. The CDR3 runs 15 residues. The CDR3 is CASSGDRGRNTEAFF. The DNA of the CDR3 is TGCGCCAGCAGCGGTGACAGGGGGCGGAACACTGAAGCTTTCTTT.

This clone was observed many times. Other DNA sequences in the sample encode the same CDR3. This sequence joins TRBV5-4 and TRBJ2-6; 9 nucleotides match TRBD1. Trimming at V came to 7 bases and at J to 4 bases, leaving 12 bases not matched to a gene. Germline lookup yields CDR1 SGHNT and CDR2 YYREEE (reference sequence). CDR3 length equals 17 residues. This CDR3 is CASRPAGTGTGANVLTF. CDR3 DNA sequence: TGTGCCAGCCGGCCCGCCGGGACAGGGACCGGGGCCAACGTCCTGACTTTC.

The chain joins TRBV9 to TRBJ2-1; TRBD2 matches at 7 bases. The germline V gene has CDR1 SGDLS and CDR2 YYNGEE. Germline trimming cut 3 bases from V and 4 bases from J; bases unmatched to any gene: 7. The length of the CDR3 is 15 residues. CDR3 residues: CASSETSDLYNEQFF. DNA of the CDR3: TGTGCCAGCAGCGAAACTAGCGACCTTTACAATGAGCAGTTCTTC.

The chain employs TRBV5-1 and TRBJ2-1, with 8 nucleotides matching TRBD1. V lost 1 base to trimming and J lost 5 bases; unmatched junction nucleotides: 2. Germline assignment: CDR1 SGHRS and CDR2 YFSETQ. The CDR3 covers 14 residues. CDR3 sequence reads: CASSLQGADNEQFF. For the CDR3, the DNA is TGCGCCAGCAGCTTGCAGGGGGCGGACAATGAGCAGTTCTTC.

This clone was picked up one time. This rearrangement joins TRBV7-6 to TRBJ2-1; 11 nucleotides line up with TRBD2. The CDR3 covers 16 residues. V shed 2 bases, J shed 7 bases, and the junction held 7 bases outside the gene matches. Germline lookup yields CDR1 SGHVS and CDR2 FNYEAQ. CDR3 sequence (DNA): TGTGCCAGCAGCTTATGGGCACTAGCGGGAGTTAATGAGCAGTTCTTC. It encodes CASSLWALAGVNEQFF.

This clone was detected only once. The chain carries TRBV7-8 and TRBJ2-7; D unclear. The germline V and J ends were trimmed by 5 bases and 4 bases, with 18 bases remaining between them. The CDR3 is made up of 15 amino acids. Germline CDR1 SGHVS, CDR2 FQNEAQ. CDR3 loop: CASSRTSGVAYEQYF. In DNA, the CDR3 is TGTGCCAGCAGCCGCACCTCAGGAGTGGCGTACGAGCAGTACTTC. Full variable domain (remainder filled in from reference TRBV7-8 and TRBJ2-7): GAGVSQSPRYKVAKRGQDVALRCDPISGHVSLFWYQQALGQGPEFLTYFQNEAQLDKSGLPSDRFFAERPEGSVSTLKIQRTQQEDSAVYLCASSRTSGVAYEQYFGPGTRLTVT.

This chain uses TRBV5-1 with TRBJ2-3; possible D gene TRBD1, 6 bases. CDR3 size: 15 residues. Looked up from germline, CDR1 is SGHRS and CDR2 is YFSETQ. The V end lost 4 bases, the J end lost 3 bases, and 15 bases lay between the germline ends. The chain's CDR3 is CASSQGTPKTDTQYF. In nucleotides, the CDR3 is TGCGCCAGCAGCCAAGGGACACCAAAGACAGATACGCAGTATTTT.

This chain connects TRBV6-1 to TRBJ2-3, with a weak D call TRBD2 (5 bases). There are 13 residues in the CDR3. Per germline, CDR1 MNHNS and CDR2 SASEGT. Trimming left V 6 bases short and J 0 bases short, with 7 bases between. The CDR3: CASSRGSTDTQYF. CDR3 bases: TGTGCCAGCAGCCGCGGGAGCACAGATACGCAGTATTTT.

This chain joins TRBV2 and TRBJ1-6; tentatively, D is TRBD1 (5 bases). CDR3 length: 13 amino acids. The V gene lost 5 bases and the J gene lost 6 bases, with 8 bases spanning the gap. Germline V gives CDR1 SNHLY, CDR2 FYNNEI. This CDR3 is CASSRDFNSPLHF. DNA of the CDR3: TGTGCCAGCAGTAGGGACTTTAATTCACCCCTCCACTTT.